These 28 T cell receptor beta chains were all obtained from the same sample, sequenced in a study of blood T cell repertoires in COVID-19. The data were produced by immunoSEQ multiplex PCR, yet TCRdb's version contains in-frame clones alone and is incomplete. Of roughly 200,000 clones listed, 94% are singletons. The material sequenced was peripheral blood. The receptors shown here come from a man aged 25-40 years with COVID-19, enrolled during active disease.

Worth noting for this clone: The same CDR3 also results from other DNA sequences found in this sample. V gene TRBV6-5 combines with J gene TRBJ2-2, with D possibly being TRBD1 (5 bases). Germline V gene sequence: CDR1 MNHEY, CDR2 SVGAGI. Between the trimmed V and J ends, which lost 2 bases and 7 bases, there was a span of 5 bases. The CDR3 loop spans 12 amino acids. The CDR3 DNA reads TGTGCCAGCAGTTACAGGGGCGGGGAGCTGTTTTTT. Encoded protein: CASSYRGGELFF.

This chain joins TRBV19 and TRBJ1-1; 8 bases are shared with TRBD1. This CDR3 spans 18 amino acids. Per germline, CDR1 LNHDA and CDR2 SQIVND (reference sequence). J lost 7 bases, V lost 9 bases, and 25 bases had no gene match. In DNA form, the CDR3 reads TGTGCCAGCCTGACGCATTACTCCGGGACAGGCCCCCGACTTGAAGCTTTCTTT. Its translation is CASLTHYSGTGPRLEAFF.

In this sample, this clone turned up a few times. Here the CDR3 reads CASRKAGGSTDTQYF. In DNA form, the CDR3 reads TGTGCCAGCAGGAAAGCGGGGGGGAGCACAGATACGCAGTATTTT. The V gene is TRBV7-9, the J gene TRBJ2-3; 10 nucleotides align to TRBD2. After removal of 6 bases from V and 0 bases from J, the junction contained 3 bases not matched to a gene. The length of the CDR3 is 15 residues. Germline values: CDR1 SEHNR, CDR2 FQNEAQ (reference sequence).

The chain is built from TRBV3-1 (or the pseudogene TRBV3-2) and TRBJ1-4; tentatively, D is TRBD1 (6 bases). This CDR3 has 15 amino acids. The ends were cut back, 1 base at V and 0 bases at J, with 6 bases in the middle. The germline CDR1 and CDR2 sequences are LGHDT and YNNKEL (reference sequence). The CDR3: CASSQGQATNEKLFF. In DNA, the CDR3 is TGTGCCAGCAGCCAAGGACAGGCAACTAATGAAAAACTGTTTTTT.

The chain employs TRBV21-1 and TRBJ2-5; TRBD1, the table's D call, lacks a check against the DNA. TRBV21-1 is classified as a pseudogene. This CDR3 region has 14 residues. The CDR3 here is CASRLDRGGETQYF. CDR3 coding DNA: TGTGCCAGCAGATTGGACAGGGGAGGAGAGACCCAGTACTTC.

This chain uses TRBV21-1 with TRBJ1-1. TRBV21-1 is labeled a pseudogene. The CDR3 contains 18 residues. Here the CDR3 reads CASSKKLGAGRQNTEAFF. Here the CDR3 DNA reads TGTGCCAGCAGCAAAAAATTGGGTGCGGGACGGCAGAACACTGAAGCTTTCTTT.

The chain employs TRBV4-1 and TRBJ1-2; the D is unclear. V was shortened by 0 bases and J by 4 bases, with 12 bases between the two germline ends. The CDR3 totals 15 residues. Germline V gene sequence: CDR1 MGHRA, CDR2 YSYEKL. DNA for the CDR3: TGCGCCAGCAGCCAAGAAGAAGGCGGCGGCTATGGCTACACCTTC. It codes for CASSQEEGGGYGYTF.

The sample holds one count of this clone. The chain has TRBV9 and TRBJ2-1; TRBD2 might be the D (6 bases). Germline CDR1 is SGDLS and CDR2 is YYNGEE. The V and J ends lost 0 bases and 5 bases respectively, with 15 bases between them. This CDR3 comprises 16 residues. The CDR3 region has the DNA TGTGCCAGCAGCGTAGGAGGTAGCGGCGGGCACAATGAGCAGTTCTTC. It codes for CASSVGGSGGHNEQFF. The full variable domain, its missing parts supplied by reference TRBV9 and TRBJ2-1, is DSGVTQTPKHLITATGQRVTLRCSPRSGDLSVYWYQQSLDQGLQFLIQYYNGEERAKGNILERFSAQQFPDLHSELNLSSLELGDSALYFCASSVGGSGGHNEQFFGPGTRLTVL.

V usage is TRBV19 and J usage is TRBJ1-2; 11 bases match TRBD1. With V trimmed by 5 bases and J by 3 bases, 2 bases remained unmatched. This CDR3 spans 14 amino acids. From germline, CDR1 is LNHDA and CDR2 SQIVND (reference sequence). This chain's CDR3 is CASSRDRGYYGYTF. Here the CDR3 DNA reads TGTGCCAGTAGTCGGGACAGGGGGTACTATGGCTACACCTTC.

This rearrangement joins TRBV21-1 to TRBJ2-3; the DNA was not used to check the table's D call, TRBD1. TRBV21-1 counts as a pseudogene. The CDR3 is 16 residues long. The CDR3 spells CASSPRARGLSDTQYF. The CDR3 DNA is TGTGCCAGCAGCCCGCGTGCCAGGGGGCTGAGCGATACGCAGTATTTT.

Only a few counts were recorded for this clone. A junction boundary mismatches the germline segment, possibly from a read error. V and J are TRBV20-1 and TRBJ1-6; 7 nucleotides align to TRBD1. CDR3 length equals 11 residues. The germline CDR1 and CDR2 sequences are DFQATT and SNEGSKA (reference sequence). CDR3 sequence reads: CSARDSDRANF. Here the CDR3 DNA reads TGCAGTGCTAGAGACTCAGACAGGGCAAATTTT.

In DNA form, the CDR3 reads TGTGCCAGTAGTATCAGGGGGACAGGGGTCGGGACTGGGGCCAACGTCCTGACTTTC. Translation gives CASSIRGTGVGTGANVLTF. The J gene is TRBJ2-6, the V gene TRBV19, with 10 bases fitting TRBD1. Unmatched junction bases numbered 10, after V lost 3 bases and J lost 2 bases. CDR1 and CDR2 (germline): LNHDA, SQIVND (reference sequence). CDR3 length: 19 amino acids.

V and J are TRBV11-3 and TRBJ2-5, with TRBD2 matching over 13 bases. Unmatched junction bases numbered 11, after V lost 5 bases and J lost 2 bases. The germline V gene encodes CDR1 SGHNT and CDR2 YENEEA. The CDR3 runs to 18 residues. In DNA form, the CDR3 reads TGTGCCAGCAGCGTCGGAGGTACTAGCGGGGGGGGTCAAGAGACCCAGTACTTC. Translated: CASSVGGTSGGGQETQYF.

CDR3 residues: CASSPGTSQPQHF. The CDR3 bases are TGTGCCAGCAGCCCCGGGACAAGTCAGCCCCAGCATTTT. This chain uses TRBV12-3 or TRBV12-4 with TRBJ1-5, with D tentatively TRBD1 (6 bases). The CDR3 loop spans 13 amino acids. V was trimmed by 6 bases and J by 6 bases, leaving 12 bases between them.

This clone came up once. This chain joins TRBV10-3 and TRBJ2-7; 12 bases align to TRBD2. V was pared by 3 bases and J by 7 bases, with 13 bases of the junction left unmatched. Per the germline V gene, CDR1 is ENHRY and CDR2 is SYGVKD. The CDR3 has 17 amino acids. The CDR3 region is CAISDPPLTSGGWEQYF. In nucleotides, the CDR3 is TGTGCCATCAGTGACCCACCTCTGACTAGCGGGGGCTGGGAGCAGTACTTC.

This rearrangement joins TRBV3-1 (or the pseudogene TRBV3-2) to TRBJ1-4; 8 positions agree with TRBD1. Per germline, CDR1 LGHDT and CDR2 YNNKEL (reference sequence). The CDR3 has 16 residues. J was trimmed by 0 bases and V by 4 bases; bases with no gene match: 4. Written as DNA, the CDR3 is TGTGCCAGCAGCCTTGGGGGACAGGCAACTAATGAAAAACTGTTTTTT. Translation gives CASSLGGQATNEKLFF.

The chain recombines TRBV7-9 with TRBJ1-1, with a possible D match to TRBD1 (5 bases). V was cut by 7 bases and J by 1 base, with 7 bases left in between. The CDR3 runs 12 residues. Germline lookup yields CDR1 SEHNR and CDR2 FQNEAQ (reference sequence). The CDR3 reads CASIQGNTEAFF. In DNA, the CDR3 is TGTGCCAGCATCCAGGGGAACACTGAAGCTTTCTTT.

V and J are TRBV6-5 and TRBJ1-2; TRBD1 matches at 9 bases. Germline CDR1 MNHEY, CDR2 SVGAGI. This CDR3 region has 15 residues. With 0 bases clipped from V and 2 bases from J, the junction kept 1 base outside the gene matches. CDR3 loop: CASSYSDRGNYGYTF. Written as DNA, the CDR3 is TGTGCCAGCAGTTACTCTGACAGGGGGAACTATGGCTACACCTTC.

The chain combines TRBV4-2 with TRBJ2-2; 11 nucleotides match TRBD1. V lost 4 bases and J lost 4; bases outside the gene matches: 5. The CDR3 sequence is 16 residues long. CDR1 and CDR2 from the germline V gene are LGHNA and YNFKEQ. Written as DNA, the CDR3 is TGTGCCAGCAGCCCAGGGACAGGGGGTGTCACCGGGGAGCTGTTTTTT. Translating gives CASSPGTGGVTGELFF.

This clone was counted only a few times. This chain connects TRBV6-5 to TRBJ2-5, with a tentative D call TRBD1 (5 bases). V lost 4 bases, J lost 5 bases, and 14 bases lay in between. The CDR3 extends over 14 amino acids. CDR1 is MNHEY and CDR2 is SVGAGI in the germline V gene. The CDR3: CASSLAGMGETQYF. The CDR3 bases are TGTGCCAGCAGTTTGGCAGGGATGGGGGAGACCCAGTACTTC.

This clone was found once. This chain joins TRBV7-3 and TRBJ2-2, with 12 bases matching TRBD2. The CDR3 sequence is 16 residues long. Germline V gives CDR1 SGHTA, CDR2 FQGTGA. Trimming cost V 1 base and J 4 bases; bases outside gene matches: 1. The CDR3 is CASSLRLAGATGELFF. CDR3 nucleotide sequence: TGTGCCAGCAGCTTAAGACTAGCGGGAGCCACCGGGGAGCTGTTTTTT.

CDR3 nucleotides: TGTGCCAGCAGCCACCCGACAGTAAATGAAAAACTGTTTTTT. It yields the protein CASSHPTVNEKLFF. The chain links TRBV3-1 (or the pseudogene TRBV3-2) to TRBJ1-4, with a weak D call TRBD1 (5 bases). This CDR3 is 14 amino acids long. Germline CDR1 and CDR2: LGHDT and YNNKEL (reference sequence). The ends were cut back, 3 bases at V and 5 bases at J, with 10 bases in the middle.

The V call is TRBV5-1, the J call TRBJ2-1; 10 nucleotides agree with TRBD2. The ends lost 4 bases at V and 5 bases at J; junction bases unmatched: 9. CDR1 is SGHRS and CDR2 is YFSETQ in the germline V gene. The CDR3 runs to 16 residues. This chain's CDR3 is CASSPNGLAGDNEQFF. Here the CDR3 DNA reads TGCGCCAGCAGCCCCAACGGGCTAGCGGGAGACAATGAGCAGTTCTTC.

The chain couples TRBV7-3 to TRBJ2-7; TRBD2 might be the D (5 bases). Germline CDR1 is SGHTA and CDR2 is FQGTGA. The V gene lost 4 bases and the J gene lost 9 bases, with 16 bases spanning the gap. This CDR3 has 13 amino acids. CDR3 sequence reads: CASSSHEGGLQYF. The CDR3 nucleotides read TGTGCCAGCAGCTCCCACGAAGGCGGACTGCAGTACTTC.

This chain joins TRBV9 and TRBJ2-1; TRBD2 agrees at 7 bases. J gave up 8 bases and V 3 bases, and 8 bases lay outside the gene matches. The CDR3 sequence is 14 residues long. In germline, CDR1 is SGDLS, CDR2 YYNGEE. CDR3 in DNA: TGTGCCAGCAGCGAAGATCCTCGGGAGGATGAGCAGTTCTTC. It codes for CASSEDPREDEQFF. Complete variable domain (other parts from reference TRBV9 and TRBJ2-1): DSGVTQTPKHLITATGQRVTLRCSPRSGDLSVYWYQQSLDQGLQFLIQYYNGEERAKGNILERFSAQQFPDLHSELNLSSLELGDSALYFCASSEDPREDEQFFGPGTRLTVL.

V gene TRBV9 combines with J gene TRBJ2-7; 7 nucleotides match TRBD2. Germline assignment: CDR1 SGDLS and CDR2 YYNGEE. CDR3 length: 19 residues. Germline trimming cut 4 bases from V and 5 bases from J; bases unmatched to any gene: 24. The DNA for the CDR3 is TGTGCCAGCAGCCCCTATGAACCGGGACTAAACACCCCTAGGCACGAGCAGTACTTC. Translation gives CASSPYEPGLNTPRHEQYF.

This clone was seen more than once but under ten times. The chain is built from TRBV9 and TRBJ2-1; TRBD1 matches at 10 bases. CDR1 SGDLS and CDR2 YYNGEE come from the germline V gene. The CDR3 runs 15 residues. Trimming removed 0 bases from V and 6 bases from J; junction bases left unmatched: 3. CDR3 DNA: TGTGCCAGCAGCGTAGGGGACAGGGGTTTCAATGAGCAGTTCTTC. Translated: CASSVGDRGFNEQFF. Variable domain in full (rest from reference TRBV9 and TRBJ2-1): DSGVTQTPKHLITATGQRVTLRCSPRSGDLSVYWYQQSLDQGLQFLIQYYNGEERAKGNILERFSAQQFPDLHSELNLSSLELGDSALYFCASSVGDRGFNEQFFGPGTRLTVL.

V usage is TRBV12-5 and J usage is TRBJ1-4; D is possibly TRBD1 (5 bases). The CDR3 is made up of 16 amino acids. The germline V gene encodes CDR1 LGHNT and CDR2 FRNRAP. V was trimmed by 5 bases and J by 0 bases, leaving 13 bases between them. The CDR3 loop reads CASGAQGLTTNEKLFF. The CDR3 coding sequence is TGTGCTAGTGGTGCCCAGGGCTTAACAACTAATGAAAAACTGTTTTTT. The variable domain in full, with the rest retrieved from reference TRBV12-5 and TRBJ1-4, is DARVTQTPRHKVTEMGQEVTMRCQPILGHNTVFWYRQTMMQGLELLAYFRNRAPLDDSGMPKDRFSAEMPDATLATLKIQPSEPRDSAVYFCASGAQGLTTNEKLFFGSGTQLSVL.